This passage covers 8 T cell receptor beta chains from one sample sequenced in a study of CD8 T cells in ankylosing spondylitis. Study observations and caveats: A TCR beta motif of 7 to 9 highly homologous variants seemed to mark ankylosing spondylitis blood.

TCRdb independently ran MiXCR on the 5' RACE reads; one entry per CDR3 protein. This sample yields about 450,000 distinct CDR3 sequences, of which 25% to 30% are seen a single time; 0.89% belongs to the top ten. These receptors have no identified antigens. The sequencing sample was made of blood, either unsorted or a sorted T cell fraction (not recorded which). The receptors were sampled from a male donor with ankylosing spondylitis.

DNA of the CDR3: TGTGCCAGCAGTTTCCGACGGGAGAGTTACGAGCAGTACTTC. Encoded protein: CASSFRRESYEQYF. The chain couples TRBV27 to TRBJ2-7; possible D gene TRBD2, 6 bases. In germline, CDR1 is MNHEY, CDR2 SMNVEV (reference sequence). The CDR3 contains 14 residues. Trimming stripped 3 bases from V and 4 bases from J, with 13 bases between.

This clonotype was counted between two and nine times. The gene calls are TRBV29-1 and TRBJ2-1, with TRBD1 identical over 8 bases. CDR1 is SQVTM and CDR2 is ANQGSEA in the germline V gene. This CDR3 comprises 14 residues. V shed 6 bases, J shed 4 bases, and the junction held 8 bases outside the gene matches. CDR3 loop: CSVQGAGVYNEQFF. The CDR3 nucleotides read TGCAGCGTGCAGGGGGCCGGGGTTTACAATGAGCAGTTCTTC.

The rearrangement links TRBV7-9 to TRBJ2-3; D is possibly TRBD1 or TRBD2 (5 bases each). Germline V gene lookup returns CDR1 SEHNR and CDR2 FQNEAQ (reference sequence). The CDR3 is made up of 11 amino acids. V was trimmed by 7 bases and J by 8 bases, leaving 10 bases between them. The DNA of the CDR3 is TGTGCCAGCACCCAGAGGGGTACGCAGTATTTT. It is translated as CASTQRGTQYF.

The CDR3 DNA sequence: TGTGCCAGCAGCTTAGGGAGACTAGCGGGAGCCCTGGGTTCGTTCTTC. Its translation is CASSLGRLAGALGSFF. The V call is TRBV7-9, the J call TRBJ2-1, with 12 bases lining up with TRBD2. V lost 1 base to trimming and J lost 15 bases; unmatched junction nucleotides: 13. The CDR3 runs 16 residues. Germline-derived CDR1 and CDR2 are SEHNR and FQNEAQ (reference sequence). The full variable domain, rest sourced from reference TRBV7-9 and TRBJ2-1, is DTGVSQNPRHKITKRGQNVTFRCDPISEHNRLYWYRQTLGQGPEFLTYFQNEAQLEKSRLLSDRFSAERPKGSFSTLEIQRTEQGDSAMYLCASSLGRLAGALGSFFGPGTRLTVL.

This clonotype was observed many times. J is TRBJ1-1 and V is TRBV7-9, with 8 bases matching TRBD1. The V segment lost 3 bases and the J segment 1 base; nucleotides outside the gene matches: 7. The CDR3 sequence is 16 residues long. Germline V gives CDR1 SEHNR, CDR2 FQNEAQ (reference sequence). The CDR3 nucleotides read TGTGCCAGCAGCTTCCTCGGACAGGGAAGGAACACTGAAGCTTTCTTT. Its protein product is CASSFLGQGRNTEAFF.

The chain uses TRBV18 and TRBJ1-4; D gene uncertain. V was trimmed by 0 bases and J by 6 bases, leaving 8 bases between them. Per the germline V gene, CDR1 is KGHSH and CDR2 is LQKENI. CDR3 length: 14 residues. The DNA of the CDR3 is TGTGCCAGCTCACCACCAGGGTTGTATGAAAAACTGTTTTTT. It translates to CASSPPGLYEKLFF.

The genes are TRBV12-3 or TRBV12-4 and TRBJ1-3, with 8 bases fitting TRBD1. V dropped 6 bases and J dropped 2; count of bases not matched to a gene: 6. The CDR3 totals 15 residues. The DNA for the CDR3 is TGTGCCAGCAGCCGGTGGACAGGGCCTGGAAACACCATATATTTT. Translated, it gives CASSRWTGPGNTIYF.

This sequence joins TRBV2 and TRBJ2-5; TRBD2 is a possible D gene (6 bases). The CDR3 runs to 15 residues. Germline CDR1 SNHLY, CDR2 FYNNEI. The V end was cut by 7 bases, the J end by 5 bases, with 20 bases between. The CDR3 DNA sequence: TGTGCCAGCACCGAGGGAGGATCCACCCTGGAGACCCAGTACTTC. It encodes CASTEGGSTLETQYF.